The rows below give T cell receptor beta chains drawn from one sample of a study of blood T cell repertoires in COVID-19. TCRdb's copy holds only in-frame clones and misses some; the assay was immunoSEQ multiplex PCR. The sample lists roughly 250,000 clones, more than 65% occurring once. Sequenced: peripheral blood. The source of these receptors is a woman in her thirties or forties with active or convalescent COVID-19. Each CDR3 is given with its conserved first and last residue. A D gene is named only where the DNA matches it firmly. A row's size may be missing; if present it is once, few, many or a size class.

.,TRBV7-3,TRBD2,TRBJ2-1,TGTGCCAGCAGCTTAACCGGGACTAGCTACAATGAGCAGTTCTTC,CASSLTGTSYNEQFF
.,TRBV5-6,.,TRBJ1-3,TGTGCCAGCAGCCCAATGGGGACCCTTGGGAGGAACACCATATATTTT,CASSPMGTLGRNTIYF
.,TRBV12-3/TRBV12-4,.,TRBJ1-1,TGTGCCAGCACCCGAGGGAACACTGAAGCTTTCTTT,CASTRGNTEAFF
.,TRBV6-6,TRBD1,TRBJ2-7,TGTGCCAGCAGTTACGACAGGGGGCGACTTTCCTACGAGCAGTACTTC,CASSYDRGRLSYEQYF
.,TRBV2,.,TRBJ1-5,TGTGCCAGCAGTGAACAGGGCACGAATCAGCCCCAGCATTTT,CASSEQGTNQPQHF
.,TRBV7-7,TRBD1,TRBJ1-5,TGTGCTAGCCGGGACAGGGAATTTGCTAGCAATCAGCCCCAGCATTTT,CASRDREFASNQPQHF
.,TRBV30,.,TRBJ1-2,TGTGCCTGGAGTCGAGACACTGTCTATGGCTACACCTTC,CAWSRDTVYGYTF
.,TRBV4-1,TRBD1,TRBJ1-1,TGCGCCAGCAGCCTTACCCGGGACAGGGTTAACACTGAAGCTTTCTTT,CASSLTRDRVNTEAFF
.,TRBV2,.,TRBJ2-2,TGTGCCAGCAGTGAATTGCAGGGATACACCGGGGAGCTGTTTTTT,CASSELQGYTGELFF
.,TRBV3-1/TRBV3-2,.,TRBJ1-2,TGTGCCAGCAGCTCCCGTGAGGGGAGGGAAGGAGGCTATGGCTACACCTTC,CASSSREGREGGYGYTF
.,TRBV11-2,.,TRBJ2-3,TGTGCCAGCAGCTTAGATCCGGGGAGCACAGATACGCAGTATTTT,CASSLDPGSTDTQYF
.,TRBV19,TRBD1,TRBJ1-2,TGTGCCAGTAGTCTACCTACCGCCGGACAGGGCTATGGCTACACCTTC,CASSLPTAGQGYGYTF
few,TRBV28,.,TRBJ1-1,TGTGCCAGCAGTTTACTTTTTATCTTCCGGGACAAAAGTTACACTGAAGCTTTCTTT,CASSLLFIFRDKSYTEAFF
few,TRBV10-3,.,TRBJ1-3,TGTGCCATCAGTGCAGGGGTCACTGGAAACACCATATATTTT,CAISAGVTGNTIYF
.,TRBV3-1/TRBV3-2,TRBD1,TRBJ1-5,TGTGCCAGCAGCCTGGGGCAGGGGGCGAGACAGCCCCAGCATTTT,CASSLGQGARQPQHF
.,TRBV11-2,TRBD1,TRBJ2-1,TGTGCCAGCAGCTTAGCCCCAGACAGGGGTGAGCAGTTCTTC,CASSLAPDRGEQFF
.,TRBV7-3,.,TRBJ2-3,TGTGCCAGCAGCCCCCAAGGACAGCTCACAGATACGCAGTATTTT,CASSPQGQLTDTQYF
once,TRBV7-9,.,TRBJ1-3,TGTGCCAGCAGCCACGTGGCAGCTGGAAACACCATATATTTT,CASSHVAAGNTIYF
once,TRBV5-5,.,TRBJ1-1,TGTGCCAGCAGCTTGGCCCGGGACACTGAAGCTTTCTTT,CASSLARDTEAFF
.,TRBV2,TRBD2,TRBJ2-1,TGTGCCAGCAGTATAGCGGGGTCCTACAATGAGCAGTTCTTC,CASSIAGSYNEQFF
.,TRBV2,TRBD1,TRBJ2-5,TGTGCCAGCAGCGGGACAGGGGGCTCGACCCAGTACTTC,CASSGTGGSTQYF
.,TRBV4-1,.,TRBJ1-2,TGCGCCAGCAGCCAGGTCCAAGTCACTCAAGGCTACACCTTC,CASSQVQVTQGYTF
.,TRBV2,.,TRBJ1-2,TGTGCCAGCAGTGAAGCGGGCCGCCGTGGGGGCTACACCTTC,CASSEAGRRGGYTF
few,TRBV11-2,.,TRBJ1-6,TGTGCCAGCAAGGACACCAGCTCCTATAATTCACCCCTCCACTTT,CASKDTSSYNSPLHF
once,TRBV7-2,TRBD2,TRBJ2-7,TGTGCCAGCAGCCCTATTGCTAGCGGGGCTTACGAGCAGTACTTC,CASSPIASGAYEQYF
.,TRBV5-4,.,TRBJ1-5,TGTGCCAGCAGCTTGGGCCTCGGGCAGCCCCAGCATTTT,CASSLGLGQPQHF
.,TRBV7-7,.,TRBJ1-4,TGTGCTAGCAGCTTGTTCACCGGGGATGAAAAACTGTTTTTT,CASSLFTGDEKLFF